The 19 T cell receptor beta chains presented below share a single source sample, sequenced in a study of early T cells in non-severe SARS-CoV-2 infection. TCRdb re-analysed the 5' RACE reads in MiXCR, keeping a single row per CDR3 protein. The sample holds roughly 27,000 distinct CDR3 sequences; more than 5% are singletons and the top ten take 10% to 11%. Sequenced sample: whole blood. The source of these receptors is an adult who was a healthcare worker with PCR-confirmed SARS-CoV-2 infection or an uninfected control (not recorded which).

This clonotype came up many times. The chain links TRBV9 to TRBJ2-1; 13 bases are shared with TRBD2. J lost 2 bases, V lost 4 bases, and 6 bases had no gene match. This CDR3 is 17 amino acids long. In germline, CDR1 is SGDLS, CDR2 YYNGEE. The CDR3: CASSKYGTSGTYNEQFF. The CDR3 DNA reads as TGTGCCAGCAGCAAATATGGGACTAGCGGGACCTACAATGAGCAGTTCTTC. Together with reference TRBV9 and TRBJ2-1, the CDR3 gives the full variable domain: DSGVTQTPKHLITATGQRVTLRCSPRSGDLSVYWYQQSLDQGLQFLIQYYNGEERAKGNILERFSAQQFPDLHSELNLSSLELGDSALYFCASSKYGTSGTYNEQFFGPGTRLTVL.

This clonotype has a handful of counts. This chain uses TRBV5-1 with TRBJ2-7; a possible D gene is TRBD1 (6 bases). The V end was cut by 0 bases, the J end by 7 bases, with 14 bases between. This CDR3 is built from 14 residues. The germline CDR1 and CDR2 sequences are SGHRS and YFSETQ. The chain's CDR3 is CASSLARGIGEQYF. In DNA form, the CDR3 reads TGCGCCAGCAGCTTGGCCAGGGGAATTGGGGAGCAGTACTTC.

By share, this clonotype counts as medium-sized. The V and J genes are TRBV27 and TRBJ2-7, with TRBD1 matching over 11 bases. The CDR3 covers 14 residues. The junction had 4 bases not matched to a gene; V was cut back by 5 bases and J by 4 bases. Germline CDR1 is MNHEY and CDR2 is SMNVEV (reference sequence). CDR3 nucleotides: TGTGCCAGCAGTGCAGGACAGGGGGCGTACGAGCAGTACTTC. Translating gives CASSAGQGAYEQYF.

Ten or more counts support this clonotype. The gene calls are TRBV5-4 and TRBJ2-3; the match to TRBD1 covers 8 bases. The J segment lost 2 bases and the V segment lost 4 bases, leaving 6 bases of the junction unmatched. The CDR3 is made up of 15 amino acids. From germline, CDR1 is SGHNT and CDR2 YYREEE (reference sequence). The chain's CDR3 is CASSLGTGPTDTQYF. Here the CDR3 DNA reads TGTGCCAGCAGCCTTGGGACAGGCCCCACAGATACGCAGTATTTT.

This clonotype was recorded many times. CDR3 region: CASSVGGETQYF. CDR3 nucleotide sequence: TGTGCCAGCAGCGTTGGAGGGGAGACCCAGTACTTC. The V call is TRBV12-3 or TRBV12-4, the J call TRBJ2-5, with TRBD2 as a possible D gene (6 bases). The CDR3 is 12 amino acids. The V end lost 6 bases, the J end lost 5 bases, and 10 bases lay between the germline ends.

This clonotype was recorded at least ten times. The gene calls are TRBV2 and TRBJ1-1; tentative D call: TRBD1 (5 bases). The germline V and J ends were trimmed by 8 bases and 6 bases, with 19 bases remaining between them. Germline V CDR1 and CDR2: SNHLY, FYNNEI. The CDR3 is made up of 14 amino acids. CDR3 sequence: CASGRGTPVAEAFF. The DNA for the CDR3 is TGTGCCAGCGGACGTGGGACCCCGGTAGCTGAAGCTTTCTTT. Full variable domain (rest looked up from reference TRBV2 and TRBJ1-1): EPEVTQTPSHQVTQMGQEVILRCVPISNHLYFYWYRQILGQKVEFLVSFYNNEISEKSEIFDDQFSVERPDGSNFTLKIRSTKLEDSAMYFCASGRGTPVAEAFFGQGTRLTVV.

This clonotype occurred many times. This sequence joins TRBV3-1 and TRBJ1-1; D is unresolved. The CDR3 totals 14 residues. The germline CDR1 and CDR2 sequences are LGHDT and YNNKEL (reference sequence). V lost 4 bases and J 3 bases, leaving 12 bases between the germline ends. CDR3 bases: TGTGCCAGCAGCCCACAGACCATTTACACTGAAGCTTTCTTT. Its protein is CASSPQTIYTEAFF.

This clonotype has a count of ten or more. This chain links TRBV29-1 with TRBJ2-1, with D possibly being TRBD2 (6 bases). The V gene lost 8 bases and the J gene lost 3 bases, with 20 bases spanning the gap. The CDR3 is 15 residues long. CDR1 and CDR2 (germline): SQVTM, ANQGSEA. This chain's CDR3 is CSSTLGGRNYNEQFF. The CDR3 DNA reads as TGCAGCAGTACACTGGGGGGACGGAACTACAATGAGCAGTTCTTC.

This clonotype came up many times. The chain employs TRBV28 and TRBJ1-2, with a tentative D call TRBD1 (5 bases). Per the germline V gene, CDR1 is MDHEN and CDR2 is SYDVKM. The germline V and J ends were trimmed by 7 bases and 5 bases, with 17 bases remaining between them. This CDR3 is 14 amino acids long. As DNA, the CDR3 is TGTGCCAGCACCCCCCCGGGACCGGCTTATGGCTACACCTTC. Its protein product is CASTPPGPAYGYTF.

Worth noting for this clonotype: One end of the junction is discordant with germline, which a read error may explain. The chain is built from TRBV20-1 and TRBJ2-7, with D possibly being TRBD2 (5 bases). Germline V CDR1 and CDR2: DFQATT, SNEGSKA (reference sequence). The CDR3 has 14 residues. CDR3 sequence: CSASDFRDSYVQYF. CDR3 DNA: TGCAGTGCTAGTGACTTCCGGGATTCCTACGTGCAGTACTTC.

This clonotype appeared many times. This chain links TRBV29-1 with TRBJ2-7, with 10 bases matching TRBD1. Per germline, CDR1 SQVTM and CDR2 ANQGSEA. This CDR3 comprises 13 residues. V dropped 5 bases and J dropped 1; count of bases not matched to a gene: 2. CDR3 sequence reads: CSVRTGGSYEQYF. In DNA, the CDR3 is TGCAGCGTTCGGACAGGGGGTTCCTACGAGCAGTACTTC.

The sample holds many counts of this clonotype. The chain uses TRBV10-1 and TRBJ1-3; D is undetermined. The V gene's germline CDR1 is WNHNN and CDR2 SYGVQD (reference sequence). The CDR3 has 13 residues. V shed 0 bases and J shed 4 bases, with 4 bases lying between them. This CDR3 reads CASSESKGNTIYF. CDR3 coding DNA: TGCGCCAGCAGTGAGTCGAAAGGAAACACCATATATTTT.

This clonotype was seen at least ten times. This rearrangement joins TRBV10-2 to TRBJ2-7; D gene unclear. CDR3 length: 13 amino acids. V was trimmed by 2 bases and J by 3 bases, leaving 8 bases between them. Germline CDR1 is WSHSY and CDR2 is SAAADI. The CDR3 is CASSEMGFYEQYF. The CDR3 region has the DNA TGCGCCAGCAGTGAGATGGGCTTCTACGAGCAGTACTTC.

This clonotype appeared many times. The chain has TRBV7-2 and TRBJ1-1; D perhaps matches TRBD1 (5 bases). Between the trimmed V and J ends, which lost 3 bases and 0 bases, there was a span of 14 bases. CDR1 and CDR2 (germline): SGHTA, FQGNSA. The CDR3 consists of 16 residues. The CDR3 loop is CASSFLNTGLNTEAFF. The CDR3 nucleotides read TGTGCCAGCAGCTTCCTTAATACAGGCCTGAACACTGAAGCTTTCTTT.

The V and J genes are TRBV5-4 and TRBJ2-2; a possible D gene is TRBD2 (6 bases). V gave up 0 bases and J gave up 6 bases, with 9 bases separating them. Germline loops: CDR1 SGHNT, CDR2 YYREEE (reference sequence). The CDR3 spans 14 residues. As DNA, the CDR3 is TGTGCCAGCAGCTTGGATTGGGGGGCCGGGGAGCTGTTTTTT. It codes for CASSLDWGAGELFF.

This clonotype has a count of ten or more. The chain has TRBV5-1 and TRBJ2-1, with D possibly matching TRBD1 (6 bases). V shed 4 bases and J shed 7 bases, with 18 bases lying between them. CDR1 and CDR2 from the germline V gene are SGHRS and YFSETQ. The CDR3 extends over 15 amino acids. DNA of the CDR3: TGCGCCAGCAGCACCAACAGGGCCGGGTGGAATGAGCAGTTCTTC. This gives the protein CASSTNRAGWNEQFF.

This clonotype came up many times. The rearrangement joins TRBV9 to TRBJ1-4; 8 bases map to TRBD1. The CDR3 spans 15 residues. Germline lookup yields CDR1 SGDLS and CDR2 YYNGEE. The trim removed 4 bases at V and 5 bases at J, leaving 7 bases unmatched. The CDR3 is CASSYRTGRNEKLFF. DNA for the CDR3: TGTGCCAGCAGCTATCGGACAGGGAGGAATGAAAAACTGTTTTTT.

This clonotype has at least ten counts. The chain couples TRBV30 to TRBJ1-4; D remains unclear. CDR1 is GTSNPN and CDR2 is SVGIG in the germline V gene (reference sequence). CDR3 length: 16 amino acids. Trimming cost V 0 bases and J 7 bases, with 18 bases left between them. In DNA, the CDR3 is TGTGCCTGGAGTGTACTCCCCGACGGCAGACCTGAAAAACTGTTTTTT. It is translated as CAWSVLPDGRPEKLFF.

This clonotype was observed many times. The V call is TRBV20-1, the J call TRBJ1-6, with D tentatively TRBD1 (5 bases). CDR1 is DFQATT, CDR2 SNEGSKA, per germline (reference sequence). With 3 bases removed from V and 8 bases from J, the gap between germline ends came to 14 bases. The CDR3 consists of 14 residues. CDR3 nucleotides: TGCAGTGCTAGTTCCGGCAGGGAGCATTCACCCCTCCACTTT. Protein: CSASSGREHSPLHF.